A single sample gave rise to the 32 T cell receptor beta chains below, sequenced in a study of cytomegalovirus exposure and HLA in healthy donors (dated by TCRdb to 2016 to 2017). The library relied on the immunoSEQ multiplex PCR assay. For the multiplex PCR, a mixture combining 60 forward primers for TCR Vbeta segments and 13 reverse primers for TCR Jbeta segments was used. In TCRdb, the immuneACCESS table is reduced to in-frame sequences with V and J assigned. These tables do not hold every clone; where another copy was compared, an unresolved V gene accounts for under half, and the others remain unexplained. The sample table holds roughly 200,000 clones, of which approximately 84% were seen once. The biggest ten clones account for approximately 0.62% of the sample. The sequenced sample was PBMCs. The receptors here all came from a woman aged 40 to 50 in good health and CMV-seronegative.

The V and J genes are TRBV4-3 and TRBJ2-3; D might be TRBD1 (5 bases). Germline CDR1 LGHNA, CDR2 YSLEER. CDR3 size: 14 residues. V was shortened by 4 bases and J by 1 base, with 9 bases between the two germline ends. The CDR3 protein is CASSPLGGTDTQYF. CDR3 nucleotide sequence: TGCGCCAGCAGCCCCTTAGGGGGCACAGATACGCAGTATTTT.

This sequence joins TRBV7-8 and TRBJ2-7; D is perhaps TRBD1 (6 bases). V was pared by 5 bases and J by 5 bases, with 19 bases between. The CDR3 runs 15 residues. Germline values: CDR1 SGHVS, CDR2 FQNEAQ. Here the CDR3 reads CASSVSQGRDDEQYF. CDR3 sequence (DNA): TGTGCCAGCAGCGTTTCACAGGGCAGAGACGACGAGCAGTACTTC.

The chain combines TRBV19 with TRBJ2-1, with 11 bases matching TRBD2. The germline V gene has CDR1 LNHDA and CDR2 SQIVND (reference sequence). The CDR3 runs 15 residues. J gave up 7 bases and V 6 bases, and 8 bases lay outside the gene matches. CDR3 residues: CASRTLAGEGNEQFF. The DNA for the CDR3 is TGTGCCAGTAGAACACTAGCGGGGGAAGGGAATGAGCAGTTCTTC.

The chain has TRBV6-5 and TRBJ1-2; tentatively, D is TRBD1 (5 bases). Germline CDR1 reads MNHEY; CDR2 reads SVGAGI. This CDR3 is 13 amino acids long. Trimming took off 6 bases at V and 4 bases at J, with 12 bases between the two ends. In DNA form, the CDR3 reads TGTGCCAGCAGATCGGGGGGAGGCTATGGCTACACCTTC. Translation gives CASRSGGGYGYTF.

The CDR3 protein is CASSWTSGGAYNEQFF. CDR3 in DNA: TGTGCCAGCAGCTGGACTAGCGGGGGGGCCTACAATGAGCAGTTCTTC. V and J are TRBV2 and TRBJ2-1, with TRBD2 identical over 15 bases. Germline V gene data show CDR1 as SNHLY and CDR2 as FYNNEI. The CDR3 runs to 16 residues. Germline trimming cut 6 bases from V and 2 bases from J; bases unmatched to any gene: 2.

The rearrangement links TRBV5-1 to TRBJ1-1, with a weak D call TRBD1 (6 bases). V dropped 0 bases and J dropped 1 base, with 10 bases sitting between them. The CDR3 is 15 amino acids. Germline V CDR1 and CDR2: SGHRS, YFSETQ. The CDR3: CASSLAQGTNTEAFF. In DNA, the CDR3 is TGCGCCAGCAGCTTGGCGCAGGGGACGAACACTGAAGCTTTCTTT. The complete variable domain, with remaining parts taken from reference TRBV5-1 and TRBJ1-1, reads KAGVTQTPRYLIKTRGQQVTLSCSPISGHRSVSWYQQTPGQGLQFLFEYFSETQRNKGNFPGRFSGRQFSNSRSEMNVSTLELGDSALYLCASSLAQGTNTEAFFGQGTRLTVV.

Worth noting for this clone: This CDR3 fails to terminate in the conserved phenylalanine or tryptophan, so it likely reflects a read error. V usage is TRBV5-1 and J usage is TRBJ1-1; the match to TRBD1 covers 9 bases. The CDR3 loop spans 15 amino acids. The germline CDR1 and CDR2 sequences are SGHRS and YFSETQ. V shed 0 bases, J shed 4 bases, and the junction held 4 bases outside the gene matches. The CDR3 bases are TGCGCCAGCAGCTTGGCCGGACAGGGGTTCACTGAAGCTTTCCTT. Amino acid sequence: CASSLAGQGFTEAFL.

The chain has TRBV11-2 and TRBJ1-6, with a possible D match to TRBD1 (6 bases). The CDR3 totals 14 residues. Germline loops: CDR1 SGHAT, CDR2 FQNNGV. Deletions cut 5 bases from V and 9 bases from J, with 14 bases between. CDR3 in DNA: TGTGCCAGCAGCATTAACAGGGTGGGTTCACCCCTCCACTTT. Its protein product is CASSINRVGSPLHF.

V and J are TRBV29-1 and TRBJ2-5; D gene uncertain. Trimming left V 0 bases short and J 0 bases short, with 14 bases between. Germline CDR1 reads SQVTM; CDR2 reads ANQGSEA. CDR3 size: 16 residues. The CDR3 nucleotides read TGCAGCGTTGAAGATGGAGCGAGTGTGTACCAAGAGACCCAGTACTTC. It specifies CSVEDGASVYQETQYF.

This chain uses TRBV7-2 with TRBJ2-1, with 9 bases fitting TRBD2. With 5 bases clipped from V and 4 bases from J, the junction kept 9 bases outside the gene matches. The CDR3 covers 16 residues. Per germline, CDR1 SGHTA and CDR2 FQGNSA. This CDR3 reads CASSRLLSGGYNEQFF. For the CDR3, the DNA is TGTGCCAGCAGCAGACTTCTGAGCGGGGGGTACAATGAGCAGTTCTTC.

The genes are TRBV18 and TRBJ2-7; the match to TRBD1 covers 8 bases. The ends lost 5 bases at V and 6 bases at J; junction bases unmatched: 9. The CDR3 spans 14 residues. Germline V lookup: CDR1 KGHSH, CDR2 LQKENI. CDR3 in amino acids: CASSTGTGFFEQYF. The CDR3 bases are TGTGCCAGCTCAACCGGGACAGGCTTTTTCGAGCAGTACTTC. The full variable domain, in which reference TRBV18 and TRBJ2-7 provide the parts outside the CDR3, is NAGVMQNPRHLVRRRGQEARLRCSPMKGHSHVYWYRQLPEEGLKFMVYLQKENIIDESGMPKERFSAEFPKEGPSILRIQQVVRGDSAAYFCASSTGTGFFEQYFGPGTRLTVT.

The rearrangement uses TRBV5-1 and TRBJ2-7; D call uncertain. Germline lookup yields CDR1 SGHRS and CDR2 YFSETQ. The CDR3 extends over 14 amino acids. Trimming stripped 0 bases from V and 0 bases from J, with 7 bases between. CDR3 DNA: TGCGCCAGCAGCTTGGATCCGGGCTCCTACGAGCAGTACTTC. Its translation is CASSLDPGSYEQYF.

This clone was recorded a few times. This chain joins TRBV4-3 and TRBJ1-1; 7 bases line up with TRBD1. Losses at the gene ends were 0 bases for V and 7 bases for J; bases not matched to a gene: 2. From germline, CDR1 is LGHNA and CDR2 YSLEER. This CDR3 has 13 amino acids. CDR3 sequence reads: CASSQETGLEAFF. CDR3 nucleotide sequence: TGCGCCAGCAGCCAAGAGACAGGGCTTGAAGCTTTCTTT.

The V gene is TRBV27, the J gene TRBJ2-7; 9 bases fit TRBD1. This CDR3 comprises 14 residues. Germline V CDR1 and CDR2: MNHEY, SMNVEV (reference sequence). With V trimmed by 6 bases and J by 4 bases, 7 bases remained unmatched. For the CDR3, the DNA is TGTGCCAGCAGCTGGGGACAGGGAGAATACGAGCAGTACTTC. Protein sequence: CASSWGQGEYEQYF.

The chain carries TRBV5-1 and TRBJ2-1; 9 positions match TRBD2. CDR3 length: 17 amino acids. Germline CDR1 and CDR2: SGHRS and YFSETQ. V dropped 4 bases and J dropped 5; count of bases not matched to a gene: 13. Here the CDR3 reads CASSQWRGGGADNEQFF. Written as DNA, the CDR3 is TGCGCCAGCAGCCAGTGGCGGGGCGGGGGGGCAGACAATGAGCAGTTCTTC.

The chain joins TRBV5-6 to TRBJ2-7; the match to TRBD1 covers 9 bases. Germline CDR1 is SGHDT and CDR2 is YYEEEE. There are 14 residues in the CDR3. V lost 7 bases and J lost 2; bases outside the gene matches: 7. DNA for the CDR3: TGTGCCAGCGGTCCGGGACAGGGCCCCTACGAGCAGTACTTC. Protein: CASGPGQGPYEQYF.

This sequence joins TRBV4-1 and TRBJ2-5; D is possibly TRBD1 (5 bases). This CDR3 comprises 13 residues. The germline V gene has CDR1 MGHRA and CDR2 YSYEKL. Deletions cut 2 bases from V and 4 bases from J, with 8 bases between. CDR3 in DNA: TGCGCCAGCAGCCAACCAGGGCGAGAGACCCAGTACTTC. Amino acids: CASSQPGRETQYF.

The rearrangement uses TRBV7-3 and TRBJ2-5; 7 bases are shared with TRBD1. Trimming took 6 bases from V and 5 from J; bases not matched to a gene: 9. The CDR3 runs 14 residues. Germline-derived CDR1 and CDR2 are SGHTA and FQGTGA. The DNA of the CDR3 is TGTGCCAGCAGTAAACGAGGGGGCCAGGAGACCCAGTACTTC. This translates into CASSKRGGQETQYF. Variable domain in full (rest from reference TRBV7-3 and TRBJ2-5): GAGVSQTPSNKVTEKGKYVELRCDPISGHTALYWYRQSLGQGPEFLIYFQGTGAADDSGLPNDRFFAVRPEGSVSTLKIQRTERGDSAVYLCASSKRGGQETQYFGPGTRLLVL.

The genes are TRBV27 and TRBJ2-7; the D gene is possibly TRBD1 (6 bases). V was cut by 5 bases and J by 1 base, with 15 bases left in between. The germline V gene encodes CDR1 MNHEY and CDR2 SMNVEV (reference sequence). The CDR3 covers 15 residues. Here the CDR3 reads CASSSLGAVSYEQYF. Here the CDR3 DNA reads TGTGCCAGCAGTAGTCTGGGGGCGGTGTCCTACGAGCAGTACTTC.

V usage is TRBV19 and J usage is TRBJ1-2, with D perhaps matching TRBD1 (6 bases). This CDR3 contains 15 residues. Germline lookup yields CDR1 LNHDA and CDR2 SQIVND (reference sequence). Trimming stripped 6 bases from V and 2 bases from J, with 16 bases between. CDR3 nucleotides: TGTGCCAGTAGGGGCACCGGCACAGGGAACTATGGCTACACCTTC. Protein sequence: CASRGTGTGNYGYTF.

J is TRBJ2-5 and V is TRBV9; 7 bases line up with TRBD1. Germline lookup yields CDR1 SGDLS and CDR2 YYNGEE. This CDR3 is built from 14 residues. V gave up 4 bases and J gave up 4 bases; unmatched junction bases: 7. The CDR3 here is CASSPTGLLETQYF. The CDR3 DNA follows: TGTGCCAGCAGCCCGACAGGGCTACTAGAGACCCAGTACTTC.

The V and J genes are TRBV27 and TRBJ1-6; D is perhaps TRBD1 (5 bases). The CDR3 loop spans 13 amino acids. From germline, CDR1 is MNHEY and CDR2 SMNVEV (reference sequence). Trimming removed 3 bases from V and 14 bases from J, with 14 bases in between. The CDR3 DNA follows: TGTGCCAGCAGTTTCCCCCGGGGGGGGGCCCTCCACTTT. Translated: CASSFPRGGALHF.

This chain uses TRBV6-6 with TRBJ1-2; unclear D gene. Germline CDR1 is MNHNY and CDR2 is SVGAGI (reference sequence). Trimming shortened V by 5 bases and J by 0 bases, and 4 bases separated the two germline ends. The CDR3 is 12 residues long. As DNA, the CDR3 is TGTGCCAGCAGTCAGGCTAACTATGGCTACACCTTC. Its protein product is CASSQANYGYTF.

This clone was recorded only once. J is TRBJ2-2 and V is TRBV5-1, with a possible D match to TRBD2 (6 bases). Germline values: CDR1 SGHRS, CDR2 YFSETQ. CDR3 size: 13 residues. V was clipped by 4 bases and J by 6 bases, with 10 bases between them. The CDR3 is CASSPEGPGELFF. The CDR3 DNA reads TGCGCCAGCAGCCCGGAGGGTCCCGGGGAGCTGTTTTTT.

The rearrangement uses TRBV14 and TRBJ2-1, with 12 positions matching TRBD2. Germline V gene data show CDR1 as SGHDN and CDR2 as FVKESK. V lost 2 bases and J lost 7; bases outside the gene matches: 12. CDR3 length: 18 residues. The DNA for the CDR3 is TGTGCCAGCAGCCAAAGACTAGCGGGGGTCCCCGATCGGAATGAGCAGTTCTTC. Protein sequence: CASSQRLAGVPDRNEQFF.

The CDR3: CASSEGSTGGFRGYTF. The CDR3 DNA reads TGTGCCAGCAGTGAGGGTTCGACAGGGGGGTTTCGAGGCTACACCTTC. The rearrangement joins TRBV2 to TRBJ1-2; 9 bases match TRBD1. V gave up 3 bases and J gave up 8 bases; unmatched junction bases: 13. The CDR3 contains 16 residues. The germline V gene encodes CDR1 SNHLY and CDR2 FYNNEI.

The rearrangement uses TRBV29-1 and TRBJ2-7; 7 bases line up with TRBD1. Germline V gene lookup returns CDR1 SQVTM and CDR2 ANQGSEA. CDR3 length: 13 amino acids. After removal of 1 base from V and 2 bases from J, the junction contained 2 bases not matched to a gene. The CDR3 region is CSVEGDRPYEQYF. The CDR3 region has the DNA TGCAGCGTTGAAGGGGACAGACCCTACGAGCAGTACTTC.

This sequence joins TRBV7-9 and TRBJ1-5; TRBD1 is a possible D gene (5 bases). V lost 5 bases, J lost 1 base, and 12 bases lay in between. The CDR3 is made up of 15 amino acids. Germline V gene sequence: CDR1 SEHNR, CDR2 FQNEAQ (reference sequence). CDR3 DNA sequence: TGTGCCAGCAGCGAGAAGGGGTTGAGCAATCAGCCCCAGCATTTT. Translated, it gives CASSEKGLSNQPQHF.

CDR3 sequence (DNA): TGTGCCAGCATCAGGGGGCGCAACACCGGGGAGCTGTTTTTT. Its protein is CASIRGRNTGELFF. This chain uses TRBV6-6 with TRBJ2-2; 8 bases are a match to TRBD1. Germline loops: CDR1 MNHNY, CDR2 SVGAGI (reference sequence). The ends lost 7 bases at V and 2 bases at J; junction bases unmatched: 3. The CDR3 covers 14 residues.

This clone was seen a single time. The rearrangement links TRBV12-5 to TRBJ2-1, with D perhaps matching TRBD2 (5 bases). The CDR3 consists of 15 residues. The germline CDR1 and CDR2 sequences are LGHNT and FRNRAP. The ends were cut back, 2 bases at V and 4 bases at J, with 12 bases in the middle. CDR3 sequence reads: CASGLTGNLYNEQFF. The CDR3 DNA follows: TGTGCTAGTGGTTTGACGGGGAACCTTTACAATGAGCAGTTCTTC.

The rearrangement links TRBV2 to TRBJ1-5; D gene uncertain. V lost 3 bases to trimming and J lost 11 bases, with 17 bases between them. This CDR3 is 14 amino acids long. Germline CDR1 and CDR2: SNHLY and FYNNEI. The CDR3 bases are TGTGCCAGCAGTGATAGTAGCGGGCAAGGAGCCCAGCATTTT. Amino acids: CASSDSSGQGAQHF.

This chain links TRBV11-3 with TRBJ1-1; 9 nucleotides align to TRBD1. J lost 4 bases, V lost 5 bases, and 8 bases had no gene match. CDR1 is SGHNT, CDR2 YENEEA, per germline. The CDR3 covers 15 residues. Written as DNA, the CDR3 is TGTGCCAGCAGCCTAGGGGGACAGGGTGGCACTGAAGCTTTCTTT. The encoded protein is CASSLGGQGGTEAFF.